What follows are 30 T cell receptor beta chains derived from one specimen sequenced in a study of T-cell reconstitution after alpha-beta-depleted transplantation in children. Unique molecular identifiers featured in how the TCRbeta library was prepared. MiXCR, run by TCRdb on the PCR reads, gives a single entry per CDR3 protein. The sample includes hundreds of thousands of distinct CDR3 sequences, 20% to 25% seen only once; the top ten take 13% to 15%. Material: PBMCs, mostly from graft donor cells, obtained 360 days after TCRalphabeta/CD19-depleted stem cell transplant. Source of these receptors: a boy under two years old who had a stem cell transplant for acute myeloid leukemia, so the T cells may come from the graft donor.

The rearrangement joins TRBV7-9 to TRBJ2-3, with D possibly being TRBD2 (6 bases). This CDR3 region has 16 residues. Deletions cut 5 bases from V and 9 bases from J, with 24 bases between. Germline CDR1 SEHNR, CDR2 FQNEAQ (reference sequence). The CDR3 DNA follows: TGTGCCAGCAGCCGCCCCTCTTGGCGGGGCTCTTCAACGCAGTATTTT. It translates to CASSRPSWRGSSTQYF.

This clonotype was detected a few times. V usage is TRBV6-5 and J usage is TRBJ2-7; unclear D gene. The germline V gene encodes CDR1 MNHEY and CDR2 SVGAGI. The V end was cut by 0 bases, the J end by 1 base, with 7 bases between. The CDR3 has 14 residues. CDR3 protein: CASSYSHGSYEQYV. CDR3 in DNA: TGTGCCAGCAGTTACTCCCACGGATCCTACGAGCAGTACGTC.

The chain uses TRBV7-2 and TRBJ2-7, with 9 positions matching TRBD1. Germline CDR1 reads SGHTA; CDR2 reads FQGNSA. The CDR3 consists of 15 residues. The junction had 11 bases not matched to a gene; V was cut back by 5 bases and J by 6 bases. CDR3 sequence: CASSASGTGIVEQYF. The CDR3 nucleotides are TGTGCCAGCAGCGCCTCCGGGACAGGGATCGTCGAGCAGTACTTC.

In its sample, this clonotype was seen a few times. The chain has TRBV27 and TRBJ2-1; TRBD1 agrees at 11 bases. With 5 bases clipped from V and 7 bases from J, the junction kept 7 bases outside the gene matches. Germline V gene lookup returns CDR1 MNHEY and CDR2 SMNVEV (reference sequence). This CDR3 is built from 15 residues. The CDR3 DNA is TGTGCCAGCAGTGAACGGGACAGGGGGAAGAATGAGCAGTTCTTC. Translation: CASSERDRGKNEQFF.

This clonotype appeared a few times. V and J are TRBV20-1 and TRBJ1-1, with D unresolved. This CDR3 is built from 13 residues. Between the trimmed V and J ends, which lost 7 bases and 0 bases, there was a span of 12 bases. CDR1 and CDR2 from the germline V gene are DFQATT and SNEGSKA (reference sequence). CDR3 in amino acids: CSGPSSLNTEAFF. CDR3 sequence (DNA): TGCAGTGGGCCATCGTCCTTGAACACTGAAGCTTTCTTT.

V and J are TRBV7-9 and TRBJ2-3, with a tentative D call TRBD2 (6 bases). V lost 1 base and J 5 bases, leaving 13 bases between the germline ends. The germline V gene encodes CDR1 SEHNR and CDR2 FQNEAQ (reference sequence). The CDR3 is made up of 15 amino acids. CDR3 sequence reads: CASSLGVAGRDTQYF. CDR3 sequence (DNA): TGTGCCAGCAGCTTAGGGGTAGCCGGGAGAGATACGCAGTATTTT.

There are a few counts of this clonotype. The chain recombines TRBV15 with TRBJ2-7; D is perhaps TRBD2 (6 bases). Germline V gives CDR1 LNHNV, CDR2 YYDKDF (reference sequence). V was pared by 1 base and J by 2 bases, with 9 bases between. The length of the CDR3 is 14 residues. CDR3 sequence: CATSRGSGAYEQYF. CDR3 in DNA: TGTGCCACCAGCAGAGGTTCGGGGGCCTACGAGCAGTACTTC.

At least ten counts were recorded for this clonotype. V gene TRBV11-1 combines with J gene TRBJ2-3; D possibly corresponds to TRBD2 (7 bases). The germline CDR1 and CDR2 sequences are SGHAT and FQDESV (reference sequence). Trimming pared 1 base from V and 5 bases from J, leaving 22 bases between. The CDR3 spans 18 residues. DNA of the CDR3: TGTGCCAGCAGCTTAGTCGGGGGGCATCCACCGCTTTTAGATACGCAGTATTTT. This gives the protein CASSLVGGHPPLLDTQYF.

This clonotype was seen ten or more times. The chain carries TRBV15 and TRBJ1-2; D not resolved. Germline CDR1 and CDR2: LNHNV and YYDKDF (reference sequence). This CDR3 contains 15 residues. Trimming shortened V by 3 bases and J by 2 bases, and 13 bases separated the two germline ends. CDR3 sequence: CATSSPEAVNYGYTF. CDR3 DNA: TGTGCCACCAGCAGTCCGGAGGCGGTGAACTATGGCTACACCTTC.

The chain recombines TRBV6-1 with TRBJ2-1; the match to TRBD1 covers 8 bases. Germline trimming cut 6 bases from V and 6 bases from J; bases unmatched to any gene: 7. Looked up from germline, CDR1 is MNHNS and CDR2 is SASEGT. The CDR3 consists of 14 residues. CDR3 protein: CASRQGQGSNEQFF. For the CDR3, the DNA is TGTGCCAGCAGACAAGGACAGGGAAGCAATGAGCAGTTCTTC.

In this sample, this clonotype turned up once. An end of the junction differs from the germline gene, which may be a read error. The chain couples TRBV5-1 to TRBJ2-5; 10 nucleotides match TRBD1. CDR3 length: 17 residues. Germline V lookup: CDR1 SGHRS, CDR2 YFSETQ. The CDR3 region has the DNA TGCGCCAGCAGTTCCGGGACAGGGGATTTCCTTGCAGAGACCCGGTACTTC. This translates into CASSSGTGDFLAETRYF.

This clonotype was recorded many times. The CDR3 region is CASGPTANTEAFF. The CDR3 DNA is TGTGCCAGTGGACCCACAGCGAACACTGAAGCTTTCTTT. The V call is TRBV19, the J call TRBJ1-1; D is uncertain. The germline V gene encodes CDR1 LNHDA and CDR2 SQIVND (reference sequence). V shed 8 bases and J shed 1 base, with 11 bases lying between them. This CDR3 is built from 13 residues.

There are many counts of this clonotype. This rearrangement joins TRBV5-5 to TRBJ2-1; 7 bases match TRBD1. This CDR3 region has 15 residues. Per germline, CDR1 SGHKS and CDR2 YYEKEE (reference sequence). J was trimmed by 9 bases and V by 0 bases; bases with no gene match: 9. CDR3 bases: TGTGCCAGCAGCTTGGAACGGACAGGTTGGGGTGAGCAGTTCTTC. Translated: CASSLERTGWGEQFF.

This clonotype was recorded at least ten times. V is TRBV12-3 or TRBV12-4 and J is TRBJ2-6; D remains unclear. V lost 2 bases and J 9 bases, leaving 8 bases between the germline ends. The CDR3 contains 13 residues. CDR3 sequence reads: CASSLRTVNVLTF. CDR3 DNA: TGTGCCAGCAGTTTACGAACGGTCAACGTCCTGACTTTC.

This clonotype was seen at least ten times. The rearrangement links TRBV20-1 to TRBJ1-6; TRBD1 aligns across 7 bases. In germline, CDR1 is DFQATT, CDR2 SNEGSKA (reference sequence). This CDR3 is built from 14 residues. Unmatched junction bases numbered 7, after V lost 3 bases and J lost 8 bases. In nucleotides, the CDR3 is TGCAGTGCTAGTTGGGGGGACAGCGATTCACCCCTCCACTTT. Translation: CSASWGDSDSPLHF.

V gene TRBV21-1 combines with J gene TRBJ2-7; the D call TRBD1 from the table was never checked on the DNA. TRBV21-1 is recorded as a pseudogene. The CDR3 spans 15 residues. The CDR3 DNA is TGTGCCAGCAGCAAAGAAGTTGAGTGGGGGGACGAGCAGTACGTC. Its translation: CASSKEVEWGDEQYV.

This chain connects TRBV5-1 to TRBJ2-5; 9 bases match TRBD1. The CDR3 is made up of 15 amino acids. V lost 7 bases and J lost 4; bases outside the gene matches: 11. Germline V gene data show CDR1 as SGHRS and CDR2 as YFSETQ. The CDR3 DNA reads TGCGCCAGCGGATCACCGGGACAGGGAGGAGAGACCCAGTACTTC. This codes for CASGSPGQGGETQYF.

This chain joins TRBV12-3 or TRBV12-4 and TRBJ2-5; 7 nucleotides line up with TRBD1. The V and J ends lost 6 bases and 2 bases, in that order; junction bases with no gene match: 6. The CDR3 extends over 14 amino acids. The CDR3 coding sequence is TGTGCCAGCAGACCCCCGGGACAGCAAGAGACCCAGTACTTC. Protein sequence: CASRPPGQQETQYF.

This chain uses TRBV9 with TRBJ1-3, with D maybe TRBD1 (5 bases). The germline CDR1 and CDR2 sequences are SGDLS and YYNGEE. This CDR3 comprises 15 residues. Trimming removed 5 bases at V and 0 bases at J, with 12 bases between. CDR3 residues: CASSEKGYSGNTIYF. DNA of the CDR3: TGTGCCAGCAGTGAAAAGGGGTACTCTGGAAACACCATATATTTT.

The rearrangement links TRBV30 to TRBJ2-7; D not resolved. Trimming removed 2 bases at V and 6 bases at J, with 11 bases between. The CDR3 sequence is 12 residues long. The germline V gene has CDR1 GTSNPN and CDR2 SVGIG (reference sequence). The CDR3 DNA reads TGTGCCTGGAGTAAGGTATGGAGCGAGCAGTACTTC. Translating gives CAWSKVWSEQYF.

This clonotype was observed a handful of times. The chain couples TRBV29-1 to TRBJ2-1; 9 bases map to TRBD1. CDR3 length: 17 residues. Trimming took 8 bases from V and 3 from J; bases not matched to a gene: 17. Germline values: CDR1 SQVTM, CDR2 ANQGSEA. The CDR3 region is CSIESVTGTGFYNEQFF. CDR3 nucleotides: TGCAGCATAGAGAGTGTGACCGGGACAGGGTTCTACAATGAGCAGTTCTTC.

V gene TRBV12-3 or TRBV12-4 combines with J gene TRBJ2-3; 11 bases fit TRBD2. The V gene end was trimmed by 5 bases and the J gene end by 2 bases; junction bases not matched to a gene: 6. This CDR3 is built from 16 residues. The CDR3 reads CASSPSLAGDTDTQYF. As DNA, the CDR3 is TGTGCCAGCAGTCCCTCACTAGCGGGGGACACAGATACGCAGTATTTT.

This clonotype was seen many times. This sequence joins TRBV4-2 and TRBJ2-5, with 7 nucleotides matching TRBD2. The CDR3 length is 17 residues. Trimming took 4 bases from V and 2 from J; bases not matched to a gene: 13. Germline V CDR1 and CDR2: LGHNA, YNFKEQ. CDR3 protein: CASSLDLASGIQETQYF. CDR3 nucleotides: TGTGCCAGCAGCCTCGACCTGGCTAGCGGAATTCAAGAGACCCAGTACTTC.

This clonotype appeared many times. The rearrangement links TRBV6-5 to TRBJ2-2; D gene unclear. Germline assignment: CDR1 MNHEY and CDR2 SVGAGI. The CDR3 is 15 amino acids. Trimming stripped 1 base from V and 0 bases from J, with 6 bases between. The CDR3 loop reads CASSYLTTNTGELFF. CDR3 DNA: TGTGCCAGCAGTTACTTAACAACGAACACCGGGGAGCTGTTTTTT.

This chain uses TRBV6-1 with TRBJ1-3, with D maybe TRBD1 (6 bases). V dropped 6 bases and J dropped 0 bases, with 12 bases sitting between them. This CDR3 has 15 amino acids. CDR1 and CDR2 from the germline V gene are MNHNS and SASEGT. CDR3 protein: CASRVQGNSGNTIYF. The DNA for the CDR3 is TGTGCCAGCAGGGTACAGGGAAACTCTGGAAACACCATATATTTT.

There are a few counts of this clonotype. The chain couples TRBV20-1 to TRBJ1-1; D gene ambiguous. V dropped 7 bases and J dropped 7 bases, with 7 bases sitting between them. CDR3 length: 9 residues. Germline-derived CDR1 and CDR2 are DFQATT and SNEGSKA (reference sequence). The CDR3 sequence is CSVMGEAFF. CDR3 DNA sequence: TGCAGTGTTATGGGTGAAGCTTTCTTT.

This clonotype was counted ten times or more. The rearrangement joins TRBV5-1 to TRBJ1-2, with a weak D call TRBD1 (6 bases). CDR3 length: 12 residues. Germline assignment: CDR1 SGHRS and CDR2 YFSETQ. V was cut by 1 base and J by 6 bases, with 7 bases left in between. CDR3 nucleotide sequence: TGCGCCAGCAGCTTGACAGGGCATGGCTACACCTTC. Amino acids: CASSLTGHGYTF.

There are many counts of this clonotype. The chain employs TRBV7-2 and TRBJ2-7; D is perhaps TRBD1 (5 bases). Trimming took off 4 bases at V and 8 bases at J, with 12 bases between the two ends. The CDR3 consists of 12 residues. Germline values: CDR1 SGHTA, CDR2 FQGNSA. The CDR3 nucleotides are TGTGCCAGCAGCTCAACTTGGGGCCAGCAGTACTTC. It specifies CASSSTWGQQYF.

As regards this clonotype: The junction does not match germline at one end; this may be a read error. This chain connects TRBV3-1 to TRBJ1-5; D unresolved. This CDR3 region has 14 residues. The germline gives CDR1 LGHDT, CDR2 YNNKEL (reference sequence). This CDR3 reads CACSQARTNQPQHF. For the CDR3, the DNA is TGTGCCTGCAGCCAAGCCAGGACTAATCAGCCCCAGCATTTT. Looking up the rest from reference TRBV3-1 and TRBJ1-5 gives the full variable domain: DTAVSQTPKYLVTQMGNDKSIKCEQNLGHDTMYWYKQDSKKFLKIMFSYNNKELIINETVPNRFSPKSPDKAHLNLHINSLELGDSAVYFCACSQARTNQPQHFGDGTRLSIL.

The chain is built from TRBV9 and TRBJ2-6, with D hard to call. Trimming cost V 0 bases and J 0 bases, with 10 bases left between them. CDR1 and CDR2 (germline): SGDLS, YYNGEE. The CDR3 totals 17 residues. The CDR3: CASSVGGTYSGANVLTF. Written as DNA, the CDR3 is TGTGCCAGCAGCGTAGGGGGTACCTACTCTGGGGCCAACGTCCTGACTTTC.